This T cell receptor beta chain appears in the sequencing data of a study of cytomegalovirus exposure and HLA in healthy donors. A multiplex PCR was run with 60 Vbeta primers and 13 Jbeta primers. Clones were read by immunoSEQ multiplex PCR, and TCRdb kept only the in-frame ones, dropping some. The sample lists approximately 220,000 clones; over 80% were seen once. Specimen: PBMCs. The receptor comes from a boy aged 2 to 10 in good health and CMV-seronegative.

The DNA of the CDR3 is TGTGCCAGCAGCTTAGATCGGGAGCGCGAGCAGTACTTC. Translating it yields CASSLDREREQYF. The chain employs TRBV11-3 and TRBJ2-7; D perhaps matches TRBD2 (6 bases). CDR3 length: 13 residues. The germline gives CDR1 SGHNT, CDR2 YENEEA. Trimming took 0 bases from V and 6 from J, leaving 9 bases between them.